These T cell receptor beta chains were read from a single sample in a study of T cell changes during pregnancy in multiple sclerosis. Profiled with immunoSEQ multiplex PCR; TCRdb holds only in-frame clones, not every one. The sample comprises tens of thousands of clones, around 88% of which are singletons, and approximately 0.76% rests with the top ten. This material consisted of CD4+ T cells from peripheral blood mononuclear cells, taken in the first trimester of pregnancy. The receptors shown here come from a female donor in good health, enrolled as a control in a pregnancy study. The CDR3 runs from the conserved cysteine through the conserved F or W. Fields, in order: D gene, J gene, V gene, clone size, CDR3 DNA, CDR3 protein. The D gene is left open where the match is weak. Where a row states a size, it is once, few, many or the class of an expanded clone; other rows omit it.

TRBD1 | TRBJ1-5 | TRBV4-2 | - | TGTGCCAGCAGCCAAGATTTCGACAGGGGGTATCAGCCCCAGCATTTT | CASSQDFDRGYQPQHF
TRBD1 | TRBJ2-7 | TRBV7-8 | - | TGTGCCAGCAGCTTATTCCCGGGGACAGGGGTGTACGAGCAGTACTTC | CASSLFPGTGVYEQYF
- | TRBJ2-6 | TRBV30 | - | TGTGCCTGGAGTGTACAAGTCTCTGGGGCCAACGTCCTGACTTTC | CAWSVQVSGANVLTF
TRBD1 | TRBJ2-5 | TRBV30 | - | TGTGCCTGGAGTCCCGACCCGGGACAGGGGTCATACTTC | CAWSPDPGQGSYF
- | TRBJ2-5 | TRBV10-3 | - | TGTGCCATCAGGACTAGTTTAGGGACCCAGTACTTC | CAIRTSLGTQYF
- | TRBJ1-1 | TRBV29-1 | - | TGCAGCGTTTTTCAGGGCCACACTGAAGCTTTCTTT | CSVFQGHTEAFF
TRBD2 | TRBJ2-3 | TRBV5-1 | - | TGCGCCAGCAGAGGACTAGCGGGGGGGCAAAATACGCAGTATTTT | CASRGLAGGQNTQYF
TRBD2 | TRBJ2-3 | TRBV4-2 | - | TGTGCCAGCAGCCCGACTAGCGGGGGAAGCACAGATACGCAGTATTTT | CASSPTSGGSTDTQYF
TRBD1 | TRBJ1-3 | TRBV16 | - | TGTGCCAGCAGCCAATCGAGGGGGCAAGGAAACACCATATATTTT | CASSQSRGQGNTIYF
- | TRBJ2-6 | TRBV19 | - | TGTGCCAGTAGTATAGGTCAGGCTGGGGCCAACGTCCTGACTTTC | CASSIGQAGANVLTF
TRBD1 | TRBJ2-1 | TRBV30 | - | TGTGCCTGGAGTGGACAGGGGTATGATGAGCAGTTCTTC | CAWSGQGYDEQFF
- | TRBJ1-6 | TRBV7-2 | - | TGTGCCAGCATATCCTCGGGAGGAGGGCCACCCCTCCACTTT | CASISSGGGPPLHF
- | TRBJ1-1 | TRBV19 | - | TGTGCCAGTAGTATACAGGGCCGGGGGACTGAAGCTTTCTTT | CASSIQGRGTEAFF
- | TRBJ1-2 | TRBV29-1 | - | TGCAGCGTTGGGACATTGAGAAGTCTCGTCTATGGCTACACCTTC | CSVGTLRSLVYGYTF
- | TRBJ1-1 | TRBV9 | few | TGTGCCAGCAGCGGCCTCCAGGGGAACACTGAAGCTTTCTTT | CASSGLQGNTEAFF
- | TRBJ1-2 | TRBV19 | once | TGTGCCAGCCGGCCCGGGACTGGGAACTATGGCTACACCTTC | CASRPGTGNYGYTF
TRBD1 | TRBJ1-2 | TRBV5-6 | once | TGTGCCAGCAGCTTGGATGCAGGGGGGAACTATGGCTACACCTTC | CASSLDAGGNYGYTF
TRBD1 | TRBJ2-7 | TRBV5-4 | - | TGTGCCAGCAGCCAACCGGGACAGGGGCTGTACGAGCAGTACTTC | CASSQPGQGLYEQYF
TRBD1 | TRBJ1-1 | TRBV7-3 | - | TGTGCCAGCAGCACGAGAACAGGGGGCGCTTTCTTT | CASSTRTGGAFF
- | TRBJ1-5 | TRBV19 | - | TGTGCCAGTAGTCCTTACCGGGTCCTACGTCAGCCCCAGCATTTT | CASSPYRVLRQPQHF
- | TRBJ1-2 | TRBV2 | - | TGTGCCAGCACCCCCGGCGGCACCCTAACTAACTATGGCTACACCTTC | CASTPGGTLTNYGYTF
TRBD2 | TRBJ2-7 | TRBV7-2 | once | TGTGCCAGCAGCTCCTCGGCGGGGGGGCATATCGAGCAGTACTTC | CASSSSAGGHIEQYF
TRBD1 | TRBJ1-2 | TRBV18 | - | TGTGCCAGCTCCGAACAGGGGTCGGAAGGCTACACCTTC | CASSEQGSEGYTF
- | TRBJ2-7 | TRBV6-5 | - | TGTGCCAGCAGTGGACCGACAGCCTCCTACGAGCAGTACTTC | CASSGPTASYEQYF
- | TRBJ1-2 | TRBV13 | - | TGTGCCAGCAGCCGCGGAGGGAGGCGCACTAACTATGGCTACACCTTC | CASSRGGRRTNYGYTF
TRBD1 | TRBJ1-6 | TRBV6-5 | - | TGTGCCAGCAGCCCTGGGACAGGGGATTCACCCCTCCACTTT | CASSPGTGDSPLHF
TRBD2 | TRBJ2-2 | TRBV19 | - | TGTGCCAGTAGTATTGGAGGACTAGTCGGCACCGGGGAGCTGTTTTTT | CASSIGGLVGTGELFF
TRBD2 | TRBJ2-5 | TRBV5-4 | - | TGTGCCAGCAGCTTGGCAAGGACTAGCGGGGGGCCTAGAAAAGAGACCCAGTACTTC | CASSLARTSGGPRKETQYF
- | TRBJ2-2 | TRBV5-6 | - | TGTGCCAGCAGCTTCGCGGGTACCGGGGAGCTGTTTTTT | CASSFAGTGELFF
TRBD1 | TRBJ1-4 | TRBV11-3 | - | TGTGCCAGCAGCCTTGACAGGGATGAAAAACTGTTTTTT | CASSLDRDEKLFF
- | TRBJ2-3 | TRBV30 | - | TGTGCCTGGAGTATGGGGGGGCTGGCAGATACGCAGTATTTT | CAWSMGGLADTQYF
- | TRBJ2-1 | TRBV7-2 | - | TGTGCCAGCAGGCCGGGGGTCCGAAATGAGCAGTTCTTC | CASRPGVRNEQFF
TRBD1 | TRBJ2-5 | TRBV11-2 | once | TGTGCCAGCAGCTTAGGCAGGACAGGGGAGACCCAGTACTTC | CASSLGRTGETQYF
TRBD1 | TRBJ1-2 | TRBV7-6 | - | TGTGCCAGCAGCCTAGGGGGCGGGGGTGGCTACACCTTC | CASSLGGGGGYTF
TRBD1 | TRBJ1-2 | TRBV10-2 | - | TGCGCCAGCAGTGAAACACAGGGGATCTATGGCTACACCTTC | CASSETQGIYGYTF
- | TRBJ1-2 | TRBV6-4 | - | TGTGCCAGCAGTGAAATGACAGGCCGGAACTATGGCTACACCTTC | CASSEMTGRNYGYTF
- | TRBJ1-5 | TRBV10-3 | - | TGTGCCATCAGGGACACTAACAGCAATCAGCCCCAGCATTTT | CAIRDTNSNQPQHF
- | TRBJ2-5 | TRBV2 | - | TGTGCCAGCAGTGTAGGCAGGGTGGGAGAGACCCAGTACTTC | CASSVGRVGETQYF
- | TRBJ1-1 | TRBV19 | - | TGTGCCAGTAGTAGCCGGACAGAGAACACTGAAGCTTTCTTT | CASSSRTENTEAFF
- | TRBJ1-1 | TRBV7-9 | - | TGTGCCAGTTCAAAACCACAGGTTAACACTGAAGCTTTCTTT | CASSKPQVNTEAFF
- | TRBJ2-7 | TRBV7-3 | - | TGTGCCAGCAGCTTAGAGGGCTCCACCTACGAGCAGTACTTC | CASSLEGSTYEQYF
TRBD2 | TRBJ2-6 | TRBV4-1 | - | TGCGCCAGCAGCCACCGACTAGCGGGCGGCTCTGGGGCCAACGTCCTGACTTTC | CASSHRLAGGSGANVLTF
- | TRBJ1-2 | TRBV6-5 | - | TGTGCCAGCCACCGGGACACTAACTATGGCTACACCTTC | CASHRDTNYGYTF
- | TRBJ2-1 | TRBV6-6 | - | TGTGCCAGCAGTTATCCGGAAGGGGGCAATGAGCAGTTCTTC | CASSYPEGGNEQFF
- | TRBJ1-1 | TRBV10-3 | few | TGTGCCATCAGTGAGTCAATTACGGTTTTGGAAGCTTTCTTT | CAISESITVLEAFF
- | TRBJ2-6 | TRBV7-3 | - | TGTGCCAGCAGCACCGGGACACTTCGGGGGGCCAACGTCCTGACTTTC | CASSTGTLRGANVLTF
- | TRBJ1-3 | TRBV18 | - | TGTGCCAGCTCATACGAGAACTCTGGAAACACCATATATTTT | CASSYENSGNTIYF